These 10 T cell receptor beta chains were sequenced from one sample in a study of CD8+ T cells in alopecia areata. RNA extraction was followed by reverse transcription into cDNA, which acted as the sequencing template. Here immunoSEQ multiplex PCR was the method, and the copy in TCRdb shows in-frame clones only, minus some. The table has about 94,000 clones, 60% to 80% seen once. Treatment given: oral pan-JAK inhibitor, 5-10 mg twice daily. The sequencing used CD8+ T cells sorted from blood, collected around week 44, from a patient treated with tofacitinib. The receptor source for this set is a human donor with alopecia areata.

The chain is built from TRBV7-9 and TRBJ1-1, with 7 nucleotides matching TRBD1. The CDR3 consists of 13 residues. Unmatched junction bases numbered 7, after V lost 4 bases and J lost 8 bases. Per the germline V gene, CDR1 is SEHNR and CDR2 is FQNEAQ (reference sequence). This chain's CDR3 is CASSSQQGSEAFF. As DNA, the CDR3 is TGTGCCAGCAGCTCCCAACAGGGGTCGGAAGCTTTCTTT.

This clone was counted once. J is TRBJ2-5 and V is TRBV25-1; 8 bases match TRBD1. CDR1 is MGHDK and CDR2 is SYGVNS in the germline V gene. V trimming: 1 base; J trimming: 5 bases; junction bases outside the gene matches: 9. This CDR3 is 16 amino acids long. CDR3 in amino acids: CASSEFTDREDETQYF. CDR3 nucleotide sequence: TGTGCCAGCAGTGAATTCACGGACAGGGAGGACGAGACCCAGTACTTC.

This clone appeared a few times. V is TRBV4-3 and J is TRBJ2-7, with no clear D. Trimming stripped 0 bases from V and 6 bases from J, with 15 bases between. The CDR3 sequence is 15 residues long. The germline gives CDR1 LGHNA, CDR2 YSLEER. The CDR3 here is CASSQDVGPLAEQYF. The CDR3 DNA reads TGCGCCAGCAGCCAAGACGTCGGACCGCTGGCCGAGCAGTACTTC.

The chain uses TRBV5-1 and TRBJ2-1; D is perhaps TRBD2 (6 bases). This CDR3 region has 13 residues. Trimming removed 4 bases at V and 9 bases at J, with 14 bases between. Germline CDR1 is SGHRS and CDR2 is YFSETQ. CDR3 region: CASSPTGRGEQFF. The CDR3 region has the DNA TGCGCCAGCAGCCCTACCGGGAGAGGTGAGCAGTTCTTC.

The CDR3 DNA follows: TGTGCCAGCAGTCTAAACAGGCCGGGCACAGATACGCAGTATTTT. It translates to CASSLNRPGTDTQYF. This chain connects TRBV27 to TRBJ2-3; TRBD1 might be the D (5 bases). The V end lost 5 bases, the J end lost 1 base, and 13 bases lay between the germline ends. The length of the CDR3 is 15 residues. The germline CDR1 and CDR2 sequences are MNHEY and SMNVEV (reference sequence).

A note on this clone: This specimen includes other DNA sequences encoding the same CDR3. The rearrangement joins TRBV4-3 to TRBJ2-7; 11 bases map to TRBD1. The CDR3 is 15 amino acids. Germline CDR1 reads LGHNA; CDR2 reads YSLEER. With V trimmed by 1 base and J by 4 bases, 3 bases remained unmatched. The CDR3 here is CASSQGTGGAYEQYF. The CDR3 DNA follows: TGCGCCAGCAGCCAAGGGACAGGGGGCGCGTACGAGCAGTACTTC.

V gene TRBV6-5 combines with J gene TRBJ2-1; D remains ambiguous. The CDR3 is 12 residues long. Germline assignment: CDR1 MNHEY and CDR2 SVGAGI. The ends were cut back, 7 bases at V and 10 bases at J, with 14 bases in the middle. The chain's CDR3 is CASTNPPLEQFF. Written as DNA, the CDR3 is TGTGCCAGCACCAACCCCCCCCTAGAGCAGTTCTTC.

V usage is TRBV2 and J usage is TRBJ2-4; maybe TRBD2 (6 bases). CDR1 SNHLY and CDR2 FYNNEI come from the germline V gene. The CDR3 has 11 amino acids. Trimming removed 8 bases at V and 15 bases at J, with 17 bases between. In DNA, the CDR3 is TGTGCCAGCTTAGGGGTGCGGGGTCTGTACTTC. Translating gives CASLGVRGLYF. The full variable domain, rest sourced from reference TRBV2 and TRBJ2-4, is EPEVTQTPSHQVTQMGQEVILRCVPISNHLYFYWYRQILGQKVEFLVSFYNNEISEKSEIFDDQFSVERPDGSNFTLKIRSTKLEDSAMYFCASLGVRGLYFGAGTRLSVL.

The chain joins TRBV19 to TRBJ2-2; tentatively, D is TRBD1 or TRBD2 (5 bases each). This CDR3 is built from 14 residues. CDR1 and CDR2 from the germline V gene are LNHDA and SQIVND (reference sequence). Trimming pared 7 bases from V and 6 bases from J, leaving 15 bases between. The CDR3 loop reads CASTWGEGPGELFF. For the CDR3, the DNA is TGTGCCAGTACCTGGGGCGAGGGACCCGGGGAGCTGTTTTTT.

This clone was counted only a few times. The CDR3 sequence is CASSESQGSGELFF. The CDR3 coding sequence is TGCGCCAGCAGCGAATCCCAGGGGTCCGGGGAGCTGTTTTTT. This sequence joins TRBV5-1 and TRBJ2-2; maybe TRBD1 (6 bases). The length of the CDR3 is 14 residues. CDR1 is SGHRS, CDR2 YFSETQ, per germline. With 4 bases removed from V and 6 bases from J, the gap between germline ends came to 13 bases.